This passage covers 8 T cell receptor beta chains from one sample sequenced in a study of T cells in Graves' hyperthyroidism and ophthalmopathy. Researchers amplified the TCR beta CDR3 regions from RNA transcripts. The HTBI set primed first-round TCR CDR3 RT-PCR. TCRdb processed the multiplex PCR reads anew with MiXCR; each CDR3 protein has one entry. The table lists around 340,000 distinct CDR3 sequences, 14% of them singletons, with just under 25% in the top ten. Sequenced material: blood. The source is a woman aged 25-40 years with Graves' hyperthyroidism.

This clonotype was recorded at least ten times. CDR3 in amino acids: CASSQPGGAGYTF. For the CDR3, the DNA is TGTGCCAGCAGCCAACCGGGGGGCGCCGGCTACACCTTC. The chain uses TRBV3-1 and TRBJ1-2, with D possibly matching TRBD1 (6 bases). V was cut by 2 bases and J by 8 bases, with 12 bases left in between. The V gene's germline CDR1 is LGHDT and CDR2 YNNKEL (reference sequence). CDR3 size: 13 residues.

Many counts were recorded for this clonotype. The CDR3 loop reads CSANAALAGVSPYEQYF. In DNA, the CDR3 is TGCAGTGCAAACGCCGCACTAGCGGGAGTTTCTCCCTACGAGCAGTACTTC. This sequence joins TRBV20-1 and TRBJ2-7; 11 bases agree with TRBD2. The V segment lost 6 bases and the J segment 2 bases; nucleotides outside the gene matches: 15. This CDR3 has 17 amino acids. Looked up from germline, CDR1 is DFQATT and CDR2 is SNEGSKA (reference sequence).

Regarding this clonotype: Its ends do not fully match the called genes, so a read error is possible. V gene TRBV30 combines with J gene TRBJ2-4; TRBD2 matches 13 bases. This CDR3 has 16 amino acids. CDR1 GTSNPN and CDR2 SVGIG come from the germline V gene (reference sequence). The CDR3 coding sequence is TGTGCCTGGAGAAGTACTAGCGGGAGGGCCAAAAACAATGAGCAGTTC. Protein: CAWRSTSGRAKNNEQF.

This clonotype was counted ten times or more. J is TRBJ2-1 and V is TRBV6-1; D ambiguous. Trimming shortened V by 6 bases and J by 7 bases, and 16 bases separated the two germline ends. CDR3 size: 14 residues. Germline CDR1 and CDR2: MNHNS and SASEGT. The chain's CDR3 is CASRALSGRNEQFF. Written as DNA, the CDR3 is TGTGCCAGCAGGGCCCTCAGTGGCAGGAATGAGCAGTTCTTC.

This clonotype was seen repeatedly, ten times or more. The chain combines TRBV5-4 with TRBJ2-3, with TRBD1 as a possible D gene (6 bases). Germline assignment: CDR1 SGHNT and CDR2 YYREEE (reference sequence). This CDR3 is built from 15 residues. Trimming cost V 4 bases and J 5 bases, with 17 bases left between them. This CDR3 reads CASSQKMGAGDTQYF. As DNA, the CDR3 is TGTGCCAGCAGCCAGAAAATGGGGGCGGGAGATACGCAGTATTTT.

This clonotype was found a few times. This chain connects TRBV5-6 to TRBJ2-7; D possibly corresponds to TRBD2 (6 bases). Germline loops: CDR1 SGHDT, CDR2 YYEEEE. This CDR3 is built from 15 residues. With 0 bases removed from V and 3 bases from J, the gap between germline ends came to 13 bases. CDR3 region: CASSLDAGLSYEQYF. CDR3 DNA: TGTGCCAGCAGCTTGGATGCGGGACTTAGCTACGAGCAGTACTTC.

Remarks on this clonotype: With a much larger clone just one base away, this may be a read error. The chain joins TRBV15 to TRBJ2-3; TRBD2 might be the D (6 bases). Germline loops: CDR1 LNHNV, CDR2 YYDKDF (reference sequence). The CDR3 has 16 amino acids. The CDR3 nucleotides read TGTGCCACCGGCAGTGGGAGACTAGAGCTTGGGGATACGCAGTATTTT. As protein: CATGSGRLELGDTQYF.

Here the CDR3 DNA reads TGTGCCATCAGCCTTACTAGCAATGAGCAGTTCTTC. Amino acid sequence: CAISLTSNEQFF. The chain uses TRBV10-3 and TRBJ2-1; D might be TRBD2 (5 bases). The V gene lost 6 bases and the J gene lost 6 bases, with 9 bases spanning the gap. The V gene's germline CDR1 is ENHRY and CDR2 SYGVKD. The CDR3 is 12 amino acids.